This T cell receptor beta chain came from a study of response to subunit inactivated influenza vaccine. To note about this clonotype: As yet, its antigen is unknown.

TCRdb re-called the RT-PCR reads through MiXCR, storing one row per CDR3 protein. The sample shows a few hundred thousand distinct CDR3 sequences, about a fifth of them seen only once. There are 11 residues in the CDR3. Trimming removed 8 bases from V and 5 bases from J; junction bases left unmatched: 0. Study results and caveats: There was a suggestion from the authors that each seasonal influenza vaccination recruits few new T cells.

The TCR sequence derives from a man between 50 and 75 years old who received an inactivated influenza vaccine. The chain couples TRBV12-3 or TRBV12-4 to TRBJ2-5; 9 bases line up with TRBD2. The sample consisted of PBMCs from blood, taken 21 months after vaccination. The DNA for the CDR3 is TGTGCCAGCGGACTAGCGGAGACCCAGTACTTC. Amino acids: CASGLAETQYF.